This T cell receptor (beta chain) was identified in a study of glioma-infiltrating T cells. Findings and caveats of the study: Gliomas, especially low-grade, showed above-expected tissue-blood divergence; non-neoplastic patients showed below. CDR3 overlap between tissue and blood was very small.

About this clonotype itself: Its antigen is currently unknown. A read error is possible here, since a much larger clone lies one base away.

Amplification of TCR alpha and beta CDR3 regions from RNA used iRepertoire nested multiplex PCR. One-step reverse transcription and amplification started from approximately 100-400 ng of tissue mRNA or PBMC total RNA. TCRdb reprocessed the multiplex PCR reads with MiXCR, giving one entry per CDR3 protein. Of approximately 110,000 distinct CDR3 sequences listed, roughly 25% were seen once; the top ten hold 15%. The CDR3 extends over 13 amino acids. V lost 1 base, J lost 13 bases, and 16 bases lay in between. Germline CDR1 reads SGHDN; CDR2 reads FVKESK. The TCR sequence derives from a human donor with low-grade glioma or glioblastoma, undergoing nonglioma brain surgery, or in good health (not recorded which). The rearrangement uses TRBV14 and TRBJ1-1, with no clear D. The specimen sequenced was glioma tissue, nonneoplastic brain tissue, or PBMCs (not recorded which). This chain's CDR3 is CASSQGRGMSGFF. In DNA form, the CDR3 reads TGTGCCAGCAGCCAAGGGCGGGGAATGAGTGGTTTCTTT.